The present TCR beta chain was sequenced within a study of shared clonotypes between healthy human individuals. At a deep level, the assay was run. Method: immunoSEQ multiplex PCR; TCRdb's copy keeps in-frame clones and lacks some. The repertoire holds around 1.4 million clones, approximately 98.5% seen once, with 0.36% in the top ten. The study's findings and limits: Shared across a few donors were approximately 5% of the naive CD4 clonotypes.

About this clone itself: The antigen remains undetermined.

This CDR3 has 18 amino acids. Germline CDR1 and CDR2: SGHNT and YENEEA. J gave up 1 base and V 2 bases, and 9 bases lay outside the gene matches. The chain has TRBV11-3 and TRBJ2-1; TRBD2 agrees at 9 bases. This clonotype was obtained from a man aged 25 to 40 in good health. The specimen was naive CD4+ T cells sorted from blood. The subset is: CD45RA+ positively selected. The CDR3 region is CASSLISGRMGSYNEQFF. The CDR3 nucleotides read TGTGCCAGCAGCTTAATCAGCGGGAGGATGGGTTCCTACAATGAGCAGTTCTTC. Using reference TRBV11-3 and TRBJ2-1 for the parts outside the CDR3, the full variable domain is EAGVVQSPRYKIIEKKQPVAFWCNPISGHNTLYWYLQNLGQGPELLIRYENEEAVDDSQLPKDRFSAERLKGVDSTLKIQPAELGDSAVYLCASSLISGRMGSYNEQFFGPGTRLTVL.